This T cell receptor beta chain was found in a study of CD8 T cells in Susac syndrome. General study points: The study's TCR sequencing and HLA analysis drew on a certain number of individuals. That number was acknowledged as relatively small.

The authors sequenced TCR beta from blood CD8+ and CD4+ T cells. TEMRA cells were enriched by FACS, while CD8+ and CD4+ T cells were obtained through a negative isolation that was performed magnetically. Trimming took 0 bases from V and 3 from J; bases not matched to a gene: 3. This CDR3 has 15 residues. The V gene's germline CDR1 is SGDLS and CDR2 YYNGEE. Concerning this clonotype: Its antigen is unknown.

RNA amounts of roughly 0.5 to 1 ug underwent reverse transcription with random hexamers. A multiplex approach, immunoSEQ multiplex PCR, amplified TCR beta CDR3 across 54 Vbeta and 13 Jbeta. A single record per CDR3 protein comes from TCRdb applying MiXCR to the immunoSEQ multiplex PCR reads. The sample records fewer than 350,000 distinct CDR3 sequences, roughly 94% being singletons. The rearrangement links TRBV9 to TRBJ2-7; TRBD2 matches at 10 bases. The material sequenced was CD4+ T cells from PBMCs. This receptor was identified in a human donor with multiple sclerosis. CDR3 in DNA: TGTGCCAGCAGCGTAGGCCTAGCGGGAGACTACGAGCAGTACTTC. Translating it yields CASSVGLAGDYEQYF.